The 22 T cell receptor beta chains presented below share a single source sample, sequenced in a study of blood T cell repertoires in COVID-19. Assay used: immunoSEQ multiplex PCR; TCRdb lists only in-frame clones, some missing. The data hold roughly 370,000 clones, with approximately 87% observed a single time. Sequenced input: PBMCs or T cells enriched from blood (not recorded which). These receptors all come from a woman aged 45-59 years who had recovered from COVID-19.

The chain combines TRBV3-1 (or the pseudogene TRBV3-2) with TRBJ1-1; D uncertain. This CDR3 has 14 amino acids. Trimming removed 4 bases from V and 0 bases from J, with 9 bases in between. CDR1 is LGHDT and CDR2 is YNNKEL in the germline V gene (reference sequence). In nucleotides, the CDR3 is TGTGCCAGCAGCCCTCAACGGGTGAACACTGAAGCTTTCTTT. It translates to CASSPQRVNTEAFF.

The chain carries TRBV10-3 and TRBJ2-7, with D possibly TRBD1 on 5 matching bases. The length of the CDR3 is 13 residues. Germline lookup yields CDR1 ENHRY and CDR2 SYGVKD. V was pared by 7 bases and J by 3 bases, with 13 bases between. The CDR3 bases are TGTGCCATCAATCGAGACAGAAACTACGAGCAGTACTTC. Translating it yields CAINRDRNYEQYF.

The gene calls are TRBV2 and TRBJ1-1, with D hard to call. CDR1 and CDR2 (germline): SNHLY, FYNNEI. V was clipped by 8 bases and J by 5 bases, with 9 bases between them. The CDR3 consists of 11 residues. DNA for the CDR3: TGTGCCAGCGAGTATAATACTGAAGCTTTCTTT. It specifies CASEYNTEAFF. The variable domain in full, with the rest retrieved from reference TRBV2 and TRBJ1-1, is EPEVTQTPSHQVTQMGQEVILRCVPISNHLYFYWYRQILGQKVEFLVSFYNNEISEKSEIFDDQFSVERPDGSNFTLKIRSTKLEDSAMYFCASEYNTEAFFGQGTRLTVV.

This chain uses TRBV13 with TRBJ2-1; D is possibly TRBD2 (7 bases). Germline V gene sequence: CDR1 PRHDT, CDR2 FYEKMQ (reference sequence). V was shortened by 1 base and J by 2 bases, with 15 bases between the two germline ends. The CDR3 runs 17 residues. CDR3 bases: TGTGCCAGCAGCTTAGTTGAAACGGGGGGCCCCTACAATGAGCAGTTCTTC. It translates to CASSLVETGGPYNEQFF.

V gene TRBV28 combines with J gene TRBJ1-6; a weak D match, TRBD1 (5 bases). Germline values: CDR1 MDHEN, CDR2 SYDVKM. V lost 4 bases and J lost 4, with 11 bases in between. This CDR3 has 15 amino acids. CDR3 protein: CASSSSTEYNSPLHF. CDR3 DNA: TGTGCCAGCAGTTCGTCGACAGAGTATAATTCACCCCTCCACTTT.

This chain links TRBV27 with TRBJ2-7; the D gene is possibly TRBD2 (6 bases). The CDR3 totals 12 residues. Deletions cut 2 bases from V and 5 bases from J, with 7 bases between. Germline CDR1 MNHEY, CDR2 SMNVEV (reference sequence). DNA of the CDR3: TGTGCCAGCAGTTTACGGGGGAACGAGCAGTACTTC. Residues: CASSLRGNEQYF.

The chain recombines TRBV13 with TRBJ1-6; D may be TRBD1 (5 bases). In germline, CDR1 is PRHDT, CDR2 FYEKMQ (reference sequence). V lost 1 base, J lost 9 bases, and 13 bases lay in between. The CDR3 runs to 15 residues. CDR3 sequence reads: CASSLDQGPFSPLHF. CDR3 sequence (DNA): TGTGCCAGCAGCTTAGATCAGGGTCCCTTTTCACCCCTCCACTTT.

The CDR3 spells CASSQAGKGNGETQYF. In DNA, the CDR3 is TGTGCCAGCAGCCAAGCAGGGAAGGGGAATGGAGAGACCCAGTACTTC. V gene TRBV4-2 combines with J gene TRBJ2-5; tentatively, D is TRBD1 (5 bases). The CDR3 loop spans 16 amino acids. The germline V gene has CDR1 LGHNA and CDR2 YNFKEQ. Trimming removed 1 base from V and 4 bases from J, with 16 bases in between.

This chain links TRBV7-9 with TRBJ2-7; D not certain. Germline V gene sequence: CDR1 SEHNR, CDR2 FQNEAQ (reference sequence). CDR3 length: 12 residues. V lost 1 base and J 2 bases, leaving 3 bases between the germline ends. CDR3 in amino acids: CASSLEPYEQYF. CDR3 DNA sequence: TGTGCCAGCAGCTTAGAGCCCTACGAGCAGTACTTC.

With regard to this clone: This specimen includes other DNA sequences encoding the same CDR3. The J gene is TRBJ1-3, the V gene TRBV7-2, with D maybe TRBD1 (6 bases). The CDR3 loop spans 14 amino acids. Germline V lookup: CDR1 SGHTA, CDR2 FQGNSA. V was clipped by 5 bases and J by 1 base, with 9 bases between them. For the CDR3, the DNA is TGTGCCAGCAGCCTACAGGGTTCTGGAAACACCATATATTTT. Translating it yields CASSLQGSGNTIYF.

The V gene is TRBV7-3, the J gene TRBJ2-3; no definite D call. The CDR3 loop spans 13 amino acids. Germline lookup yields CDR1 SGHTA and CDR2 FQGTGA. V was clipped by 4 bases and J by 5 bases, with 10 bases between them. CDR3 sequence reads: CASSSLNEDTQYF. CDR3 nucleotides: TGTGCCAGCAGCTCCCTAAACGAAGATACGCAGTATTTT. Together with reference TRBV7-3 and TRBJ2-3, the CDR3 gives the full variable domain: GAGVSQTPSNKVTEKGKYVELRCDPISGHTALYWYRQSLGQGPEFLIYFQGTGAADDSGLPNDRFFAVRPEGSVSTLKIQRTERGDSAVYLCASSSLNEDTQYFGPGTRLTVL.

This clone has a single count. The CDR3 reads CATSREETGGSGANVLTF. The DNA of the CDR3 is TGTGCCACCAGCAGAGAGGAGACAGGGGGCTCTGGGGCCAACGTCCTGACTTTC. V and J are TRBV15 and TRBJ2-6; 9 positions match TRBD1. The germline CDR1 and CDR2 sequences are LNHNV and YYDKDF (reference sequence). The CDR3 extends over 18 amino acids. Trimming cost V 0 bases and J 0 bases; bases outside gene matches: 3.

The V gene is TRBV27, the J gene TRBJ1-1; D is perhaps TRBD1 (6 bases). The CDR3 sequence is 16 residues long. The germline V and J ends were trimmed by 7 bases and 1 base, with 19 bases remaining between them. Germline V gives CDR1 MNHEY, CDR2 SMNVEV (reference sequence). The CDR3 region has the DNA TGTGCCAGCAAAGAAGAATCCGGGGGGGCGAACACTGAAGCTTTCTTT. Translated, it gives CASKEESGGANTEAFF.

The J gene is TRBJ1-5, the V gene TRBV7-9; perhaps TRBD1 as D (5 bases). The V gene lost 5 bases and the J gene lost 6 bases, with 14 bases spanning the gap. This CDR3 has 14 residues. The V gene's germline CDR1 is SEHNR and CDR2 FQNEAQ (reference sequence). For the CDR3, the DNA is TGTGCCAGCAGCCAAGGTCGGGGGGGTCAGCCCCAGCATTTT. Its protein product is CASSQGRGGQPQHF.

CDR3 region: CASSDLDRGSYGYTF. In DNA form, the CDR3 reads TGTGCCAGCAGTGACCTAGACAGGGGCTCATATGGCTACACCTTC. The J gene is TRBJ1-2, the V gene TRBV6-1; 8 bases agree with TRBD1. Germline V gene data show CDR1 as MNHNS and CDR2 as SASEGT. V lost 3 bases and J lost 5; bases outside the gene matches: 8. The CDR3 is made up of 15 amino acids.

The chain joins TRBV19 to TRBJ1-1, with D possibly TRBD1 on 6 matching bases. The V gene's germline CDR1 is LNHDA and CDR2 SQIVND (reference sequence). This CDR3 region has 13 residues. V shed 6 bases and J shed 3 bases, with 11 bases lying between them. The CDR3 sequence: CASSLRQDTEAFF. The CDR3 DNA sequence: TGTGCCAGTAGCCTTAGACAGGACACTGAAGCTTTCTTT. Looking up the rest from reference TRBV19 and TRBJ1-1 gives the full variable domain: DGGITQSPKYLFRKEGQNVTLSCEQNLNHDAMYWYRQDPGQGLRLIYYSQIVNDFQKGDIAEGYSVSREKKESFPLTVTSAQKNPTAFYLCASSLRQDTEAFFGQGTRLTVV.

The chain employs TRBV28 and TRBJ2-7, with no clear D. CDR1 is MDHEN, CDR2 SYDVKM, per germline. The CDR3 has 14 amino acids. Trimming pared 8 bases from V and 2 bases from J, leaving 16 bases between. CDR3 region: CASERSAGAYEQYF. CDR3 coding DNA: TGTGCCAGCGAAAGATCGGCAGGTGCCTACGAGCAGTACTTC.

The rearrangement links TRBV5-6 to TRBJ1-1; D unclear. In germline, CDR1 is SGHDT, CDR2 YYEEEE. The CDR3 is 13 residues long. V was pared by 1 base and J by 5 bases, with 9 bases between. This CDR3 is CASSLTAVTEAFF. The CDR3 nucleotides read TGTGCCAGCAGCTTGACGGCGGTTACTGAAGCTTTCTTT.

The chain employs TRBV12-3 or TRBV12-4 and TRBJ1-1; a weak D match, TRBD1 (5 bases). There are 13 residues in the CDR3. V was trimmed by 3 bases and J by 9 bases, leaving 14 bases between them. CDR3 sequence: CASSLAGRGQAFF. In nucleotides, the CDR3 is TGTGCCAGCAGTTTGGCGGGGCGCGGCCAAGCTTTCTTT.

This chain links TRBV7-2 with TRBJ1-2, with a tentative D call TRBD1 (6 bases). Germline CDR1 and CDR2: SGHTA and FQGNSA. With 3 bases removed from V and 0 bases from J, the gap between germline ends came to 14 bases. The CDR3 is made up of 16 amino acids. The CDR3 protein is CASSFWGGQSNYGYTF. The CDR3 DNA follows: TGTGCCAGCAGCTTTTGGGGGGGCCAGTCTAACTATGGCTACACCTTC.

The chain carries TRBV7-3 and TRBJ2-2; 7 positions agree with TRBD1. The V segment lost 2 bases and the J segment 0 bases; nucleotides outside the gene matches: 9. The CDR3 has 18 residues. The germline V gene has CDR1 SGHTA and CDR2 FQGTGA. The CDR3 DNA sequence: TGTGCCAGCAGCTTAGACGGTCAGGGGGACGCGAACACCGGGGAGCTGTTTTTT. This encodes CASSLDGQGDANTGELFF.

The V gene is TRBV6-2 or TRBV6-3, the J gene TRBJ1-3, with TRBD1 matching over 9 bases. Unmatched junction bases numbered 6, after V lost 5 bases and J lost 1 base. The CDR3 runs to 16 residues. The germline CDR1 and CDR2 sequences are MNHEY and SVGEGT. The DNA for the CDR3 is TGTGCCAGCAGTGACGCGGGGACAGGGTCTGGAAACACCATATATTTT. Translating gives CASSDAGTGSGNTIYF.